The 4 T cell receptor beta chains given below trace back to one sample, sequenced in a study of blood T cells in healthy people across ages. Primers used in a second PCR of roughly 6 to 12 cycles were a sample-barcoded 5' primer and a J-beta primer mix. TCRdb processed the 5' RACE reads anew with MiXCR; each CDR3 protein has one entry. The data show around 500,000 distinct CDR3 sequences, with roughly 48% seen just once and approximately 23% held by the top ten. The sequenced sample consisted of blood. The source of these receptors is a man older than 75 in good health.

This chain links TRBV10-3 with TRBJ1-2; 12 bases agree with TRBD1. V shed 6 bases and J 8 bases; nucleotides not matched to a gene: 7. The germline CDR1 and CDR2 sequences are ENHRY and SYGVKD. CDR3 length: 14 amino acids. CDR3 nucleotides: TGTGCCATCAGGCCGGGACAGGGGGCGAAAGGCTACACCTTC. Translated: CAIRPGQGAKGYTF.

V is TRBV20-1 and J is TRBJ1-6; maybe TRBD1 (5 bases). CDR1 is DFQATT, CDR2 SNEGSKA, per germline (reference sequence). V was cut by 6 bases and J by 8 bases, with 17 bases left in between. CDR3 length: 14 residues. The CDR3 sequence is CSATGRGVDSPLHF. For the CDR3, the DNA is TGCAGTGCCACCGGCCGGGGGGTAGATTCACCCCTCCACTTT.

The chain recombines TRBV6-2 or TRBV6-3 with TRBJ2-1; 8 positions match TRBD1. Germline CDR1 reads MNHEY; CDR2 reads SVGEGT. The ends lost 5 bases at V and 4 bases at J; junction bases unmatched: 4. The CDR3 extends over 14 amino acids. Here the CDR3 reads CASSNRGWYNEQFF. The CDR3 DNA reads TGTGCCAGCAGTAACAGGGGGTGGTACAATGAGCAGTTCTTC.

The chain uses TRBV20-1 and TRBJ1-1; D remains unclear. Trimming cost V 3 bases and J 1 base, with 18 bases left between them. Germline V gene sequence: CDR1 DFQATT, CDR2 SNEGSKA (reference sequence). There are 16 residues in the CDR3. This CDR3 is CSASGSKGRGNTEAFF. In DNA, the CDR3 is TGCAGTGCTAGTGGGTCGAAAGGAAGAGGGAACACTGAAGCTTTCTTT.